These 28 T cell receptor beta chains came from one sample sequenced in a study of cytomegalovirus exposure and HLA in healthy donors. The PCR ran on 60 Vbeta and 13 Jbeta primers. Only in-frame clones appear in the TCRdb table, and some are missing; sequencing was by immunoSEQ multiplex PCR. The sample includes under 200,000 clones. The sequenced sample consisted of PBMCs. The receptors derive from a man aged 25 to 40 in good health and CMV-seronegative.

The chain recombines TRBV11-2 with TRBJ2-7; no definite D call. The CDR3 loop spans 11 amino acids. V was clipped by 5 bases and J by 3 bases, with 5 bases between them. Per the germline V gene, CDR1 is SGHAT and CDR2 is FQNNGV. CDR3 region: CASSTYYEQYF. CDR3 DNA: TGTGCCAGCAGCACTTACTACGAGCAGTACTTC.

The CDR3 coding sequence is TGTGCCAGTAGTATAGTAGGGAGGGAAGCTTTCTTT. This encodes CASSIVGREAFF. The chain carries TRBV19 and TRBJ1-1; D gene unclear. The CDR3 length is 12 residues. Germline CDR1 LNHDA, CDR2 SQIVND (reference sequence). Trimming took off 1 base at V and 8 bases at J, with 8 bases between the two ends.

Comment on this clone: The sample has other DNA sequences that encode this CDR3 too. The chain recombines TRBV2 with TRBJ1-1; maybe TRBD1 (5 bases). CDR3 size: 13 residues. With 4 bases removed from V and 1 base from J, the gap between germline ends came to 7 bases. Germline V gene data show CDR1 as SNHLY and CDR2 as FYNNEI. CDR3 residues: CASSGQGNTEAFF. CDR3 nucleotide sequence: TGTGCCAGCAGTGGGCAGGGGAACACTGAAGCTTTCTTT. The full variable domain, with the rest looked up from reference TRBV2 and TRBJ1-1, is EPEVTQTPSHQVTQMGQEVILRCVPISNHLYFYWYRQILGQKVEFLVSFYNNEISEKSEIFDDQFSVERPDGSNFTLKIRSTKLEDSAMYFCASSGQGNTEAFFGQGTRLTVV.

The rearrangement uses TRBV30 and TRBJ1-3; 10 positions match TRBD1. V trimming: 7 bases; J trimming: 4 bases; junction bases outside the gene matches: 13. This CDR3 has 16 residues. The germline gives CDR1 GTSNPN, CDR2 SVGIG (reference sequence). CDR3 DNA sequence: TGTGCCTCGATTACGACAGGGGGCGCAAAGGGAAACACCATATATTTT. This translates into CASITTGGAKGNTIYF.

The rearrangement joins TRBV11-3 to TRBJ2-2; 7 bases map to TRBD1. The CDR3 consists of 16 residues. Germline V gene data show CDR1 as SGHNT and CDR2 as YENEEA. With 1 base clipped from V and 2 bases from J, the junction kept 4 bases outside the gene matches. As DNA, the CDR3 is TGTGCCAGCAGCTTAGGGATAGGGGGCAACACCGGGGAGCTGTTTTTT. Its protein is CASSLGIGGNTGELFF.

CDR3 sequence reads: CASSSYSSGANVLTF. The CDR3 DNA reads TGTGCCAGCAGCAGTTACAGCTCTGGGGCCAACGTCCTGACTTTC. J is TRBJ2-6 and V is TRBV6-5; D uncertain. Trimming stripped 6 bases from V and 0 bases from J, with 9 bases between. CDR3 length: 15 amino acids. Germline V gene lookup returns CDR1 MNHEY and CDR2 SVGAGI.

This chain's CDR3 is CASSFSHSYEQYF. CDR3 sequence (DNA): TGTGCCAGCAGCTTCTCACACAGCTACGAGCAGTACTTC. The chain has TRBV7-9 and TRBJ2-7; D gene uncertain. The CDR3 loop spans 13 amino acids. Deletions cut 3 bases from V and 3 bases from J, with 9 bases between. Per the germline V gene, CDR1 is SEHNR and CDR2 is FQNEAQ (reference sequence).

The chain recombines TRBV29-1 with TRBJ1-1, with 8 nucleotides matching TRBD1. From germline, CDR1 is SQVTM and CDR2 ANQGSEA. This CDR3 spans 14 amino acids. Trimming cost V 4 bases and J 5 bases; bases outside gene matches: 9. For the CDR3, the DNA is TGCAGCGTTGGGGACAGGAAAGGTTGGACTGAAGCTTTCTTT. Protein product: CSVGDRKGWTEAFF.

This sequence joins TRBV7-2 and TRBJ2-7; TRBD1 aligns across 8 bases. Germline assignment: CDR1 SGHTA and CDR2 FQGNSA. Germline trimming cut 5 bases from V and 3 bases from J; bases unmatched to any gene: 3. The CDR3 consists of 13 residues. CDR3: CASSVGQVYEQYF. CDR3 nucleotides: TGTGCCAGCAGCGTGGGACAGGTCTACGAGCAGTACTTC.

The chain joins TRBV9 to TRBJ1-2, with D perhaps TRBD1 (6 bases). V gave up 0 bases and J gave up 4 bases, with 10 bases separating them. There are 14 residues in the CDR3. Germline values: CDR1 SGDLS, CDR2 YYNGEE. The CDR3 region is CASSVAAGAYGYTF. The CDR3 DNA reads TGTGCCAGCAGCGTAGCCGCGGGGGCCTATGGCTACACCTTC.

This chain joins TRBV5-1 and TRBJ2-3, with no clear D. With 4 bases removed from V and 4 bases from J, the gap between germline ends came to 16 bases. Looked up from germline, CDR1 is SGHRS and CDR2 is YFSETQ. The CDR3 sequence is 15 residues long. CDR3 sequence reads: CASSLEPSPPDTQYF. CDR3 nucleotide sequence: TGCGCCAGCAGCCTAGAGCCAAGTCCCCCAGATACGCAGTATTTT.

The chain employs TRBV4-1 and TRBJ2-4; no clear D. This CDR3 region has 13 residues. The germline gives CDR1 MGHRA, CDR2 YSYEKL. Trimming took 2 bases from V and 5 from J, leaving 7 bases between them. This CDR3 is CASSQPQENIQYF. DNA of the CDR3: TGCGCCAGCAGCCAACCACAAGAAAACATTCAGTACTTC.

The CDR3 protein is CASSLTRLGEQYF. In DNA form, the CDR3 reads TGTGCCAGCAGTTTGACTCGGCTTGGCGAGCAGTACTTC. The chain employs TRBV27 and TRBJ2-5; D gene ambiguous. Gene TRBJ2-7 matches the end of the DNA better, so the J call may be wrong. Germline V gene sequence: CDR1 MNHEY, CDR2 SMNVEV (reference sequence). This CDR3 comprises 13 residues.

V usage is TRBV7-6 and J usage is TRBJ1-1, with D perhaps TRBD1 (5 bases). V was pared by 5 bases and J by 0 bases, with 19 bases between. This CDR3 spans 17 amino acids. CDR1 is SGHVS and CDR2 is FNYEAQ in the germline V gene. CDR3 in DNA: TGTGCCAGCAGCCGGACCCCTGCCACAGGCATGAACACTGAAGCTTTCTTT. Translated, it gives CASSRTPATGMNTEAFF.

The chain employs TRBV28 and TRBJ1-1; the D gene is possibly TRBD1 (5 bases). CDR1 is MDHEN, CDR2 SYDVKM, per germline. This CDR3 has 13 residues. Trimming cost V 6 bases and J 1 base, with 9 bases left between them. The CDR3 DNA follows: TGTGCCAGCAGGGCCGGACAGAACACTGAAGCTTTCTTT. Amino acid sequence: CASRAGQNTEAFF.

In nucleotides, the CDR3 is TGTGCCAGCAGCCAGACTAGCGGGGTATCCTACGAGCAGTACTTC. This encodes CASSQTSGVSYEQYF. The chain combines TRBV27 with TRBJ2-5; TRBD2 matches 11 bases. The DNA matches TRBJ2-7 better at its end, which makes the J call doubtful. This CDR3 has 15 residues. CDR1 is MNHEY and CDR2 is SMNVEV in the germline V gene (reference sequence).

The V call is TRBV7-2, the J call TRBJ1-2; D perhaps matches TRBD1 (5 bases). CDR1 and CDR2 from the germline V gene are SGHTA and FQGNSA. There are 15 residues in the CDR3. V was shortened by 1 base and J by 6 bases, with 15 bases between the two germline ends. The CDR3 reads CASSLGFGARDGYTF. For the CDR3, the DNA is TGTGCCAGCAGCTTAGGATTTGGGGCTCGCGATGGCTACACCTTC.

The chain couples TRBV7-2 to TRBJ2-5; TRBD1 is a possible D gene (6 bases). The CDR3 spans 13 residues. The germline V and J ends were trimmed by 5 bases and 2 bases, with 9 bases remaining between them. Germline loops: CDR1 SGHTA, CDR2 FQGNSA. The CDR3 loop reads CASSLGQQETQYF. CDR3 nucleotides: TGTGCCAGCAGCCTTGGACAGCAAGAGACCCAGTACTTC.

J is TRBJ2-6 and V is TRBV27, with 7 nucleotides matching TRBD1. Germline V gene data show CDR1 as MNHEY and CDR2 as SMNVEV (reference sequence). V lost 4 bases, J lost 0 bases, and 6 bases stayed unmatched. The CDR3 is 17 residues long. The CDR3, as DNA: TGTGCCAGCAGTTCTAGCTCAGGGGGCTCTGGGGCCAACGTCCTGACTTTC. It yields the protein CASSSSSGGSGANVLTF.

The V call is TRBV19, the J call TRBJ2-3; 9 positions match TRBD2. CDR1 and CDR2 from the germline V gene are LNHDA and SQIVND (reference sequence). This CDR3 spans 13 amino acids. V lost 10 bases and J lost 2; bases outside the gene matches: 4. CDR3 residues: CATGTSPTDTQYF. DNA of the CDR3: TGTGCCACGGGGACTAGCCCCACAGATACGCAGTATTTT.

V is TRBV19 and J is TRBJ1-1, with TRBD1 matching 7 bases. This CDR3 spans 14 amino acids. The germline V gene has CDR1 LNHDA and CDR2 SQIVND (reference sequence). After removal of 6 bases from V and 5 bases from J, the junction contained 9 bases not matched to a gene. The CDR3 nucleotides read TGTGCCAGTAGCTGGACAGGAGATGGGACTGAAGCTTTCTTT. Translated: CASSWTGDGTEAFF.

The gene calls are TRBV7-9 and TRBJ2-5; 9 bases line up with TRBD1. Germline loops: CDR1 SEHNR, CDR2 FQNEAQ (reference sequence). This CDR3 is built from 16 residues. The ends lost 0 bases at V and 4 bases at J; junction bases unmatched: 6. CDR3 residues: CASSLATGGAGETQYF. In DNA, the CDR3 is TGTGCCAGCAGCTTAGCGACAGGGGGGGCGGGAGAGACCCAGTACTTC.

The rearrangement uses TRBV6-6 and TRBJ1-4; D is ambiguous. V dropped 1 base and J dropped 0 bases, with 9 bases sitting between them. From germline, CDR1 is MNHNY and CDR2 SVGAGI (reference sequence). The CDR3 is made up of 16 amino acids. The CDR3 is CASSYLGAATNEKLFF. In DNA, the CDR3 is TGTGCCAGCAGTTACTTGGGCGCTGCAACTAATGAAAAACTGTTTTTT.

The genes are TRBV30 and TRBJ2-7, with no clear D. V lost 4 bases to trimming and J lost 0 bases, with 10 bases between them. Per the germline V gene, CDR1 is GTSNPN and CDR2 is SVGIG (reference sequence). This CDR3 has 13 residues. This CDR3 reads CAWTIRSSYEQYF. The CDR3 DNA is TGTGCCTGGACTATAAGGAGCTCCTACGAGCAGTACTTC.

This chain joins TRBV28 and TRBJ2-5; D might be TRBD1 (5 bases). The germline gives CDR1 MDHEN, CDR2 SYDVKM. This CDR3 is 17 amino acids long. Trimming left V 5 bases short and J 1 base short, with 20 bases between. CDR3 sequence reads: CASSTSRGRGLQETQYF. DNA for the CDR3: TGTGCCAGCAGTACCTCCCGAGGAAGGGGCCTCCAAGAGACCCAGTACTTC. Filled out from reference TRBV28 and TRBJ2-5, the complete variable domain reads DVKVTQSSRYLVKRTGEKVFLECVQDMDHENMFWYRQDPGLGLRLIYFSYDVKMKEKGDIPEGYSVSREKKERFSLILESASTNQTSMYLCASSTSRGRGLQETQYFGPGTRLLVL.

The CDR3 region is CASSAPDRGPEKLFF. As DNA, the CDR3 is TGTGCCAGTAGTGCCCCCGACAGGGGGCCGGAAAAACTGTTTTTT. The chain combines TRBV19 with TRBJ1-4; 10 nucleotides match TRBD1. Germline CDR1 reads LNHDA; CDR2 reads SQIVND (reference sequence). Trimming took 5 bases from V and 8 from J; bases not matched to a gene: 8. This CDR3 comprises 15 residues. The whole variable domain, remainder taken from reference TRBV19 and TRBJ1-4, is DGGITQSPKYLFRKEGQNVTLSCEQNLNHDAMYWYRQDPGQGLRLIYYSQIVNDFQKGDIAEGYSVSREKKESFPLTVTSAQKNPTAFYLCASSAPDRGPEKLFFGSGTQLSVL.

The CDR3 region is CATSNHRDRHYGYTF. In nucleotides, the CDR3 is TGTGCCACCAGCAACCACCGGGACAGACACTATGGCTACACCTTC. The chain couples TRBV15 to TRBJ1-2; 7 nucleotides agree with TRBD1. With 4 bases clipped from V and 3 bases from J, the junction kept 8 bases outside the gene matches. Looked up from germline, CDR1 is LNHNV and CDR2 is YYDKDF (reference sequence). This CDR3 contains 15 residues. The full variable domain, in which reference TRBV15 and TRBJ1-2 provide the parts outside the CDR3, is DAMVIQNPRYQVTQFGKPVTLSCSQTLNHNVMYWYQQKSSQAPKLLFHYYDKDFNNEADTPDNFQSRRPNTSFCFLDIRSPGLGDTAMYLCATSNHRDRHYGYTFGSGTRLTVV.

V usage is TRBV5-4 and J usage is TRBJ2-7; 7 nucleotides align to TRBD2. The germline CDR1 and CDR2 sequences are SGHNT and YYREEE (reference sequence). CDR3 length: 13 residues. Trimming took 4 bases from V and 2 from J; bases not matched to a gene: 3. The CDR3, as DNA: TGTGCCAGCAGCACCGGGACTACCTACGAGCAGTACTTC. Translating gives CASSTGTTYEQYF.